The 17 T cell receptor beta chains below were found in one sample sequenced in a study of T cell responses to AZD1222 COVID-19 vaccine. The repertoire was sequenced with immunoSEQ multiplex PCR; TCRdb's copy has only in-frame clones and lacks some. This sample has 120,000 to 150,000 clones, with more than 70% found just once. Sequencing was performed on peripheral blood, taken on day 0 of AZD1222 vaccination. The receptor source for this set is an adult in good health.

The chain has TRBV4-1 and TRBJ1-5; 7 positions agree with TRBD1. The germline CDR1 and CDR2 sequences are MGHRA and YSYEKL. The junction had 8 bases not matched to a gene; V was cut back by 4 bases and J by 5 bases. This CDR3 has 15 residues. The DNA of the CDR3 is TGCGCCAGCAGCCGAGGGACAGCCGATCATCAGCCCCAGCATTTT. The encoded protein is CASSRGTADHQPQHF.

This chain links TRBV7-3 with TRBJ2-1; the D call may be TRBD1 or TRBD2 (6 bases each). Germline V gene lookup returns CDR1 SGHTA and CDR2 FQGTGA. The V end was cut by 0 bases, the J end by 5 bases, with 17 bases between. This CDR3 has 17 residues. The DNA for the CDR3 is TGTGCCAGCAGCTTAACGTTAACGGGGGCGCGGAACAATGAGCAGTTCTTC. Protein: CASSLTLTGARNNEQFF.

The chain recombines TRBV9 with TRBJ1-5; D is ambiguous. CDR1 and CDR2 from the germline V gene are SGDLS and YYNGEE. Trimming removed 3 bases at V and 7 bases at J, with 5 bases between. The CDR3 spans 11 residues. This chain's CDR3 is CASSGVQPQHF. The CDR3 DNA is TGTGCCAGCAGCGGAGTCCAGCCCCAGCATTTT.

V is TRBV6-5 and J is TRBJ2-3; D is uncertain. Trimming shortened V by 2 bases and J by 1 base, and 7 bases separated the two germline ends. Germline CDR1 is MNHEY and CDR2 is SVGAGI. The CDR3 covers 14 residues. The CDR3 sequence is CASSYGGGTDTQYF. CDR3 bases: TGTGCCAGCAGTTACGGCGGAGGCACAGATACGCAGTATTTT.

The chain joins TRBV5-6 to TRBJ2-3; 8 bases are shared with TRBD2. Per germline, CDR1 SGHDT and CDR2 YYEEEE. This CDR3 contains 15 residues. With 4 bases clipped from V and 0 bases from J, the junction kept 4 bases outside the gene matches. CDR3 nucleotides: TGTGCCAGCAGCAGGACTAGCCGTAGCACAGATACGCAGTATTTT. Residues: CASSRTSRSTDTQYF.

This clone occurred a few times. The V gene is TRBV30, the J gene TRBJ2-3; no definite D call. In germline, CDR1 is GTSNPN, CDR2 SVGIG (reference sequence). V gave up 2 bases and J gave up 7 bases, with 13 bases separating them. This CDR3 has 13 amino acids. The CDR3 bases are TGTGCCTGGAGTCCTCCGTTTAGGAATACGCAGTATTTT. Translated, it gives CAWSPPFRNTQYF.

J is TRBJ1-4 and V is TRBV3-1 (or the pseudogene TRBV3-2); 9 nucleotides agree with TRBD1. Germline V gene data show CDR1 as LGHDT and CDR2 as YNNKEL (reference sequence). The CDR3 covers 14 residues. The J segment lost 5 bases and the V segment lost 5 bases, leaving 3 bases of the junction unmatched. DNA of the CDR3: TGTGCCAGCAGCGCCGGGACAGGGAATGAAAAACTGTTTTTT. Translating it yields CASSAGTGNEKLFF.

This sequence joins TRBV2 and TRBJ2-2, with 11 positions matching TRBD2. Germline V CDR1 and CDR2: SNHLY, FYNNEI. The CDR3 extends over 18 amino acids. V shed 4 bases, J shed 0 bases, and the junction held 7 bases outside the gene matches. This CDR3 is CASSVTSGGRTNTGELFF. The CDR3 coding sequence is TGTGCCAGCAGTGTTACTAGCGGGGGCCGAACGAACACCGGGGAGCTGTTTTTT.

The chain employs TRBV5-5 and TRBJ1-2; tentatively, D is TRBD1 (5 bases). Trimming removed 1 base from V and 8 bases from J, with 15 bases in between. CDR1 and CDR2 from the germline V gene are SGHKS and YYEKEE (reference sequence). CDR3 size: 14 residues. CDR3 nucleotides: TGTGCCAGCAGCTTGACCTGGCAGGGTGAGGGCTACACCTTC. It translates to CASSLTWQGEGYTF.

The J gene is TRBJ2-1, the V gene TRBV6-2 or TRBV6-3, with a possible D match to TRBD2 (5 bases). The germline gives CDR1 MNHEY, CDR2 SVGEGT. The ends were cut back, 4 bases at V and 3 bases at J, with 16 bases in the middle. This CDR3 is built from 16 residues. The DNA of the CDR3 is TGTGCCAGCAGTTTCTCGGGGAGAGACAACTACAATGAGCAGTTCTTC. Protein product: CASSFSGRDNYNEQFF.

The genes are TRBV11-1 and TRBJ2-2; possibly TRBD2 for D (5 bases). The germline V and J ends were trimmed by 2 bases and 6 bases, with 13 bases remaining between them. The CDR3 is made up of 15 amino acids. Germline V gene lookup returns CDR1 SGHAT and CDR2 FQDESV (reference sequence). The chain's CDR3 is CASSLKSAGAGELFF. The CDR3 DNA reads as TGTGCCAGCAGCTTAAAGAGCGCGGGTGCCGGGGAGCTGTTTTTT.

The chain links TRBV7-9 to TRBJ1-1, with D possibly matching TRBD1 (6 bases). The CDR3 covers 14 residues. The germline V and J ends were trimmed by 5 bases and 1 base, with 11 bases remaining between them. The germline V gene encodes CDR1 SEHNR and CDR2 FQNEAQ (reference sequence). The CDR3 DNA reads TGTGCCAGCAGCGGACAGAATAGGAACACTGAAGCTTTCTTT. It codes for CASSGQNRNTEAFF.

The V and J genes are TRBV27 and TRBJ1-5; D unresolved. Germline V gene sequence: CDR1 MNHEY, CDR2 SMNVEV (reference sequence). The V end lost 1 base, the J end lost 3 bases, and 13 bases lay between the germline ends. The CDR3 length is 16 residues. CDR3 DNA: TGTGCCAGCAGTTTATTTGGAGGCCAGGTCAATCAGCCCCAGCATTTT. It yields the protein CASSLFGGQVNQPQHF.

The chain uses TRBV19 and TRBJ1-2; tentatively, D is TRBD1 (5 bases). The CDR3 loop spans 14 amino acids. Germline CDR1 reads LNHDA; CDR2 reads SQIVND (reference sequence). V lost 5 bases, J lost 0 bases, and 10 bases lay in between. For the CDR3, the DNA is TGTGCCAGTAGTCCGGGACCGCCTAACTATGGCTACACCTTC. Translating gives CASSPGPPNYGYTF. Drawing the rest from reference TRBV19 and TRBJ1-2, the complete variable domain is DGGITQSPKYLFRKEGQNVTLSCEQNLNHDAMYWYRQDPGQGLRLIYYSQIVNDFQKGDIAEGYSVSREKKESFPLTVTSAQKNPTAFYLCASSPGPPNYGYTFGSGTRLTVV.

The chain links TRBV9 to TRBJ1-1, with D hard to call. The CDR3 is 14 residues long. Trimming shortened V by 4 bases and J by 0 bases, and 10 bases separated the two germline ends. CDR1 SGDLS and CDR2 YYNGEE come from the germline V gene. CDR3 region: CASSRTQMNTEAFF. The CDR3, as DNA: TGTGCCAGCAGCCGTACCCAGATGAACACTGAAGCTTTCTTT.

V and J are TRBV30 and TRBJ1-6; possibly TRBD1 for D (6 bases). With 4 bases removed from V and 9 bases from J, the gap between germline ends came to 28 bases. The CDR3 has 18 amino acids. Germline loops: CDR1 GTSNPN, CDR2 SVGIG (reference sequence). The CDR3 region is CAWIGGWGQAGGLSPLHF. The CDR3 region has the DNA TGTGCCTGGATTGGAGGTTGGGGGCAGGCGGGGGGTCTTTCACCCCTCCACTTT.

The chain has TRBV7-9 and TRBJ1-4; D is uncertain. Germline CDR1 reads SEHNR; CDR2 reads FQNEAQ (reference sequence). Trimming left V 1 base short and J 2 bases short, with 14 bases between. The length of the CDR3 is 17 residues. CDR3 loop: CASSLEGGRNTNEKLFF. In nucleotides, the CDR3 is TGTGCCAGCAGCTTAGAGGGTGGGCGTAACACTAATGAAAAACTGTTTTTT. Filled out from reference TRBV7-9 and TRBJ1-4, the complete variable domain reads DTGVSQNPRHKITKRGQNVTFRCDPISEHNRLYWYRQTLGQGPEFLTYFQNEAQLEKSRLLSDRFSAERPKGSFSTLEIQRTEQGDSAMYLCASSLEGGRNTNEKLFFGSGTQLSVL.